This entry lists 25 T cell receptor beta chains sequenced from one sample in a study of identical twins. TCRdb ran MiXCR on the 5' RACE reads and lists one entry per CDR3 protein. The sample includes about 660,000 distinct CDR3 sequences, more than 6.5% of them seen just once. These data also formed part of another study, on yellow fever vaccine responses in identical twins.

Sequenced input: PBMCs. Receptors originate from a woman aged 18 to 35 in good health.

The rearrangement joins TRBV10-3 to TRBJ2-2; the match to TRBD2 covers 10 bases. V shed 0 bases, J shed 6 bases, and the junction held 10 bases outside the gene matches. Germline V gene data show CDR1 as ENHRY and CDR2 as SYGVKD. The CDR3 runs 18 residues. In DNA, the CDR3 is TGTGCCATCAGTGAGTCGCTGCCAGCTCTAGCGGGAGCCGGGGAGCTGTTTTTT. This sequence encodes CAISESLPALAGAGELFF.

The J gene is TRBJ2-7, the V gene TRBV14, with 9 bases matching TRBD1. The V gene's germline CDR1 is SGHDN and CDR2 FVKESK. This CDR3 is 12 amino acids long. Trimming cost V 8 bases and J 8 bases; bases outside gene matches: 7. CDR3 residues: CASGTGFTQQYF. The DNA of the CDR3 is TGTGCCAGCGGGACAGGGTTTACGCAGCAGTACTTC.

This clonotype has a handful of counts. The chain is built from TRBV27 and TRBJ2-5; 9 nucleotides align to TRBD2. This CDR3 has 17 residues. The J segment lost 7 bases and the V segment lost 7 bases, leaving 19 bases of the junction unmatched. Germline assignment: CDR1 MNHEY and CDR2 SMNVEV (reference sequence). This CDR3 is CASNTLAGPKSSATQYF. In nucleotides, the CDR3 is TGTGCCAGCAACACCCTAGCGGGGCCAAAAAGCAGCGCGACCCAGTACTTC.

This clonotype has at least ten counts. The chain couples TRBV29-1 to TRBJ2-7; 9 nucleotides align to TRBD1. The V gene end was trimmed by 1 base and the J gene end by 1 base; junction bases not matched to a gene: 20. The CDR3 totals 20 residues. The germline CDR1 and CDR2 sequences are SQVTM and ANQGSEA. This CDR3 is CSVEVLVPELETGGSYEQYF. The CDR3 region has the DNA TGCAGCGTTGAAGTACTCGTTCCGGAGCTCGAGACAGGGGGATCCTACGAGCAGTACTTC.

This clonotype was counted between two and nine times. This chain links TRBV6-1 with TRBJ2-1; D may match TRBD1 or TRBD2 (6 bases each). Germline V lookup: CDR1 MNHNS, CDR2 SASEGT. The length of the CDR3 is 14 residues. The ends were cut back, 6 bases at V and 9 bases at J, with 18 bases in the middle. The CDR3 nucleotides read TGTGCCAGCAGGGACCAGGGGAACGGGGGTGAGCAGTTCTTC. Protein: CASRDQGNGGEQFF.

This sequence joins TRBV5-1 and TRBJ2-3; possibly TRBD1 for D (5 bases). The V end was cut by 0 bases, the J end by 2 bases, with 13 bases between. The CDR3 covers 16 residues. Looked up from germline, CDR1 is SGHRS and CDR2 is YFSETQ. Here the CDR3 reads CASSLAAGSNTDTQYF. CDR3 nucleotide sequence: TGCGCCAGCAGCTTGGCCGCAGGGTCCAACACAGATACGCAGTATTTT. The full variable domain, with the rest looked up from reference TRBV5-1 and TRBJ2-3, is KAGVTQTPRYLIKTRGQQVTLSCSPISGHRSVSWYQQTPGQGLQFLFEYFSETQRNKGNFPGRFSGRQFSNSRSEMNVSTLELGDSALYLCASSLAAGSNTDTQYFGPGTRLTVL.

This clonotype occurred a few times. The rearrangement links TRBV20-1 to TRBJ2-7; 9 positions match TRBD2. CDR1 is DFQATT, CDR2 SNEGSKA, per germline (reference sequence). This CDR3 has 16 amino acids. The V segment lost 4 bases and the J segment 2 bases; nucleotides outside the gene matches: 12. For the CDR3, the DNA is TGCAGTGCTACTCCGTGGACTAGCGAGGCAACCTACGAGCAGTACTTC. Its translation is CSATPWTSEATYEQYF.

The chain links TRBV5-1 to TRBJ2-7; 8 nucleotides align to TRBD1. Per the germline V gene, CDR1 is SGHRS and CDR2 is YFSETQ. The CDR3 consists of 15 residues. Trimming took 4 bases from V and 2 from J; bases not matched to a gene: 8. CDR3 sequence (DNA): TGCGCCAGCAGCGGGGGGACAGGAATAGCCTACGAGCAGTACTTC. This encodes CASSGGTGIAYEQYF.

This clonotype was counted at least ten times. V usage is TRBV29-1 and J usage is TRBJ2-7; TRBD1 matches at 7 bases. The trim removed 7 bases at V and 7 bases at J, leaving 16 bases unmatched. There are 14 residues in the CDR3. Germline lookup yields CDR1 SQVTM and CDR2 ANQGSEA. In DNA, the CDR3 is TGCAGCGCTAGCAGACAGGGTTTTGCGTCTGAGCAGTACTTC. This gives the protein CSASRQGFASEQYF.

This clonotype occurred many times. CDR3: CASSLAGQYEQYF. The CDR3 DNA is TGTGCCAGCAGCTTAGCCGGTCAATACGAGCAGTACTTC. The genes are TRBV7-2 and TRBJ2-7; no firm D call. Between the trimmed V and J ends, which lost 0 bases and 4 bases, there was a span of 7 bases. The CDR3 contains 13 residues. The germline CDR1 and CDR2 sequences are SGHTA and FQGNSA.

This clonotype appeared a few times. The chain couples TRBV12-5 to TRBJ2-7, with 8 bases fitting TRBD1. The germline gives CDR1 LGHNT, CDR2 FRNRAP. This CDR3 has 12 amino acids. The V gene end was trimmed by 2 bases and the J gene end by 6 bases; junction bases not matched to a gene: 0. CDR3 sequence reads: CASGLTGGEQYF. The CDR3 nucleotides are TGTGCTAGTGGTTTGACAGGGGGCGAGCAGTACTTC.

The chain is built from TRBV5-1 and TRBJ1-1; tentative D call: TRBD1 (5 bases). V lost 3 bases and J lost 4, with 13 bases in between. Germline CDR1 is SGHRS and CDR2 is YFSETQ. CDR3 size: 14 residues. Here the CDR3 DNA reads TGCGCCAGCAGCTGGGACCCTCCAAGCACTGAAGCTTTCTTT. Its protein is CASSWDPPSTEAFF.

This chain uses TRBV29-1 with TRBJ2-1; TRBD1 or TRBD2 may be the D gene (6 bases each). The V gene's germline CDR1 is SQVTM and CDR2 ANQGSEA. The CDR3 has 11 amino acids. V gave up 5 bases and J gave up 9 bases, with 11 bases separating them. The CDR3 loop is CSVLSGAEQFF. The CDR3 DNA reads as TGCAGCGTTCTTTCGGGGGCTGAGCAGTTCTTC.

The chain joins TRBV25-1 to TRBJ2-1; 10 nucleotides agree with TRBD2. Germline CDR1 is MGHDK and CDR2 is SYGVNS. V was pared by 8 bases and J by 0 bases, with 16 bases of the junction left unmatched. The CDR3 sequence is 19 residues long. CDR3 nucleotides: TGTGCCAGCGGAACGACTAGCGGGTCCGTACCGAGCTCCTACAATGAGCAGTTCTTC. It is translated as CASGTTSGSVPSSYNEQFF.

In its sample, this clonotype was seen many times. The rearrangement uses TRBV7-9 and TRBJ2-1; D call uncertain. The CDR3 has 12 amino acids. The germline V and J ends were trimmed by 4 bases and 4 bases, with 5 bases remaining between them. Per the germline V gene, CDR1 is SEHNR and CDR2 is FQNEAQ (reference sequence). DNA for the CDR3: TGTGCCAGCAGCTCGGAGTACAATGAGCAGTTCTTC. It codes for CASSSEYNEQFF.

This clonotype was seen a handful of times. The V and J genes are TRBV9 and TRBJ1-5; 8 bases are a match to TRBD1. Germline CDR1 reads SGDLS; CDR2 reads YYNGEE. V lost 6 bases, J lost 0 bases, and 8 bases stayed unmatched. The CDR3 consists of 16 residues. The CDR3 reads CASISGGQASNQPQHF. DNA for the CDR3: TGTGCCAGCATCTCGGGGGGACAGGCTAGCAATCAGCCCCAGCATTTT.

A note on this clonotype: The junction departs from the called germline gene at one end, perhaps through a read error. The rearrangement uses TRBV29-1 and TRBJ1-1, with a weak D call TRBD1 (5 bases). CDR3 length equals 14 residues. Germline CDR1 SQVTM, CDR2 ANQGSEA. CDR3 region: CSVGGSLLFVDPHF. In DNA, the CDR3 is TGCAGCGTTGGGGGCAGCCTCTTATTCGTCGATCCCCACTTT. Looking up the rest from reference TRBV29-1 and TRBJ1-1 gives the full variable domain: SAVISQKPSRDICQRGTSLTIQCQVDSQVTMMFWYRQQPGQSLTLIATANQGSEATYESGFVIDKFPISRPNLTFSTLTVSNMSPEDSSIYLCSVGGSLLFVDPHFGQGTRLTVV.

The rearrangement uses TRBV11-2 and TRBJ2-5; D not resolved. The CDR3 spans 14 residues. Per the germline V gene, CDR1 is SGHAT and CDR2 is FQNNGV. V lost 3 bases to trimming and J lost 0 bases, with 8 bases between them. The CDR3 region has the DNA TGTGCCAGCAGCTTTGCACGGTACCAAGAGACCCAGTACTTC. Protein: CASSFARYQETQYF.

In its sample, this clonotype was seen a few times. The chain employs TRBV18 and TRBJ2-1; D call uncertain. CDR1 and CDR2 (germline): KGHSH, LQKENI. CDR3 length equals 12 residues. Trimming took off 2 bases at V and 10 bases at J, with 9 bases between the two ends. The CDR3 nucleotides are TGTGCCAGCTCACCAGGGTACCGAGAGCAGTTCTTC. Protein product: CASSPGYREQFF.

This clonotype was detected only a few times. The V gene is TRBV29-1, the J gene TRBJ2-5, with D perhaps given as TRBD1 or TRBD2 (5 bases each). CDR3 length equals 14 residues. Trimming removed 4 bases at V and 2 bases at J, with 14 bases between. Germline V gene data show CDR1 as SQVTM and CDR2 as ANQGSEA. CDR3 region: CSVAEGSGQETQYF. CDR3 coding DNA: TGCAGCGTTGCAGAGGGGTCGGGGCAAGAGACCCAGTACTTC.

There are a few counts of this clonotype. The chain carries TRBV29-1 and TRBJ2-2; D is uncertain. This CDR3 is built from 14 residues. V was pared by 1 base and J by 0 bases, with 6 bases between. CDR1 and CDR2 from the germline V gene are SQVTM and ANQGSEA. CDR3 loop: CSVEVGANTGELFF. The CDR3 DNA follows: TGCAGCGTTGAAGTAGGAGCGAACACCGGGGAGCTGTTTTTT.

V and J are TRBV5-1 and TRBJ2-2; a possible D gene is TRBD2 (5 bases). The CDR3 has 17 residues. With 3 bases removed from V and 0 bases from J, the gap between germline ends came to 15 bases. Germline CDR1 SGHRS, CDR2 YFSETQ. The CDR3 reads CASSSHRNSANTGELFF. Written as DNA, the CDR3 is TGCGCCAGCAGCTCCCACCGCAATAGCGCGAACACCGGGGAGCTGTTTTTT.

V and J are TRBV9 and TRBJ2-3; possibly TRBD2 for D (7 bases). Germline V CDR1 and CDR2: SGDLS, YYNGEE. V lost 0 bases to trimming and J lost 4 bases, with 15 bases between them. The CDR3 is made up of 16 amino acids. CDR3 loop: CASSVGGGGASDTQYF. The CDR3 DNA sequence: TGTGCCAGCAGCGTAGGAGGTGGGGGGGCTTCAGATACGCAGTATTTT. Combining the CDR3 with reference TRBV9 and TRBJ2-3 gives the whole variable domain DSGVTQTPKHLITATGQRVTLRCSPRSGDLSVYWYQQSLDQGLQFLIQYYNGEERAKGNILERFSAQQFPDLHSELNLSSLELGDSALYFCASSVGGGGASDTQYFGPGTRLTVL.

The V gene is TRBV20-1, the J gene TRBJ2-3; TRBD2 is a possible D gene (6 bases). V gave up 8 bases and J gave up 0 bases, with 12 bases separating them. Germline V gene sequence: CDR1 DFQATT, CDR2 SNEGSKA (reference sequence). The CDR3 extends over 13 amino acids. This chain's CDR3 is CSRDSPSTDTQYF. The CDR3 DNA sequence: TGCAGTAGGGACTCCCCTAGCACAGATACGCAGTATTTT.

This sequence joins TRBV4-1 and TRBJ2-1; no firm D call. This CDR3 is 13 amino acids long. Per germline, CDR1 MGHRA and CDR2 YSYEKL. Trimming removed 0 bases from V and 10 bases from J, with 10 bases in between. The CDR3 region has the DNA TGCGCCAGCAGCCAAGACAGGTTTTCGGAGCAGTTCTTC. Its translation: CASSQDRFSEQFF.